The T cell receptor (beta chain) described here comes from a study of cytomegalovirus exposure and HLA in healthy donors. The study, taken as a whole, reports: Within the approximately 130 validation repertoires, first-cohort TCR clusters tended to co-occur, according to a later analysis.

Between the trimmed V and J ends, which lost 6 bases and 4 bases, there was a span of 16 bases. The CDR3 is 15 amino acids. Germline values: CDR1 LNHDA, CDR2 SQIVND (reference sequence). Using immunoSEQ multiplex PCR, the repertoire was profiled, and TCRdb retains in-frame clones only, with some absent. The table has some 110,000 clones, about 84% seen once. Note on this clone: Its specificity is not known.

The chain uses TRBV19 and TRBJ1-3; D remains unclear. This receptor was identified in a young man in good health and CMV-seronegative. Sequencing was done on a sample of PBMCs. The CDR3 loop is CASSWSGGAGNTIYF. CDR3 coding DNA: TGTGCCAGTAGCTGGTCAGGAGGCGCGGGAAACACCATATATTTT. The full variable domain, in which reference TRBV19 and TRBJ1-3 provide the parts outside the CDR3, is DGGITQSPKYLFRKEGQNVTLSCEQNLNHDAMYWYRQDPGQGLRLIYYSQIVNDFQKGDIAEGYSVSREKKESFPLTVTSAQKNPTAFYLCASSWSGGAGNTIYFGEGSWLTVV.